This T cell receptor (beta chain) derives from a study of blood T cell repertoires in COVID-19. Study as a whole: Material from acute and convalescent COVID-19 was sourced from the United States, Italy and Spain. PBMCs, B-cell-depleted T cells, or T cells were the source of the cDNA or gDNA that made up the material.

V lost 8 bases to trimming and J lost 2 bases; unmatched junction nucleotides: 10. This CDR3 spans 15 amino acids. The V gene's germline CDR1 is MNHEY and CDR2 SMNVEV (reference sequence). Source study methods: Quantification of nucleated cells was approximated via reference gene primer amplification. Produced via immunoSEQ multiplex PCR; TCRdb's table is partial and in-frame only. That table supplies the V and J calls and clone size; D and trimming were determined from the DNA. The sample records about 30,000 clones, roughly nine tenths being singletons. Sequences were obtained from peripheral blood. The receptor was derived from a human donor in a cohort sampled during active COVID-19. This chain connects TRBV27 to TRBJ2-3; 7 nucleotides match TRBD1. Here the CDR3 reads CASAQGDTLTDTQYF. DNA of the CDR3: TGTGCCAGCGCCCAGGGGGACACCCTCACAGATACGCAGTATTTT.